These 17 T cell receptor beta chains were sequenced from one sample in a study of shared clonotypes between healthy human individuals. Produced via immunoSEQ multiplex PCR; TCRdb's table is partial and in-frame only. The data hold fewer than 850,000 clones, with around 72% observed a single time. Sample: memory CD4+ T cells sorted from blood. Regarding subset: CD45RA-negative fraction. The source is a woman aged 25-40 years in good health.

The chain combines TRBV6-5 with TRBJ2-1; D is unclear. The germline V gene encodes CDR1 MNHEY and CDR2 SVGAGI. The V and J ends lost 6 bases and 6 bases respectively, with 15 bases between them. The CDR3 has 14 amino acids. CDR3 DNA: TGTGCCAGCAGAATTTCGTTAGTTAGCAATGAGCAGTTCTTC. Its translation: CASRISLVSNEQFF.

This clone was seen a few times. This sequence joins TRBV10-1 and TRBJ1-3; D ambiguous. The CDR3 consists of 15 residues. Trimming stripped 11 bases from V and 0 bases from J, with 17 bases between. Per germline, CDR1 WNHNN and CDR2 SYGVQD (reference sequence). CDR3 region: CAARWQVFSGNTIYF. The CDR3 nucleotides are TGCGCCGCCCGCTGGCAGGTCTTCTCTGGAAACACCATATATTTT.

CDR3 residues: CASSNRLSRQSRANVLTF. For the CDR3, the DNA is TGTGCCAGCAGCAACCGACTATCTCGACAAAGTCGGGCCAACGTCCTGACTTTC. The chain combines TRBV7-2 with TRBJ2-6; weak D call: TRBD2 (5 bases). The CDR3 consists of 18 residues. Trimming removed 5 bases at V and 5 bases at J, with 22 bases between. Germline V lookup: CDR1 SGHTA, CDR2 FQGNSA.

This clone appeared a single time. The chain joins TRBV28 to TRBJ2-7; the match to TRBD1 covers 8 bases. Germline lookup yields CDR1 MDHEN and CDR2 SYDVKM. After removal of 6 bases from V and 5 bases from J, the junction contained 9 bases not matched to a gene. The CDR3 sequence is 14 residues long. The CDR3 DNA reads TGTGCCAGCAGCGGAGGACAGGGTTTCGACGAGCAGTACTTC. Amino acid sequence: CASSGGQGFDEQYF.

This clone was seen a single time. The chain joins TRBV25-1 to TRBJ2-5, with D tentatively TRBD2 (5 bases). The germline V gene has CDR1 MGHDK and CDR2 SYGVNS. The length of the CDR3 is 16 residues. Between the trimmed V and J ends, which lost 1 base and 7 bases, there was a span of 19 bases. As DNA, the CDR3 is TGTGCCAGCAGTGAATTGAGAACTAGTCCAATAGGGACCCAGTACTTC. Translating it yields CASSELRTSPIGTQYF.

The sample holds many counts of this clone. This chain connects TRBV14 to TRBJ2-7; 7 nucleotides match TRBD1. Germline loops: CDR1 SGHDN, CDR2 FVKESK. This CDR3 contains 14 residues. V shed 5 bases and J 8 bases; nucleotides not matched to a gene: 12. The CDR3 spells CASSDSTGPKKQYF. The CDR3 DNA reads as TGTGCCAGCAGCGACTCGACAGGGCCGAAAAAGCAGTACTTC.

This chain's CDR3 is CASSQDPTSGNTIYF. The CDR3 nucleotides read TGCGCCAGCAGCCAAGACCCCACCTCTGGAAACACCATATATTTT. The rearrangement joins TRBV4-1 to TRBJ1-3; D call uncertain. Trimming shortened V by 0 bases and J by 0 bases, and 6 bases separated the two germline ends. The CDR3 is 15 amino acids. Germline values: CDR1 MGHRA, CDR2 YSYEKL.

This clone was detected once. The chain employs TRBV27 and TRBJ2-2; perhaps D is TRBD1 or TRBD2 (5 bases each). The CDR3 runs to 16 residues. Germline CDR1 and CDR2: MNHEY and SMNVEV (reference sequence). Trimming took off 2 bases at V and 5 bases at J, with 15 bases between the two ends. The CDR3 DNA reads TGTGCCAGCAGTTTAAGGGGAGAGCGGAGAACCGGGGAGCTGTTTTTT. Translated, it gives CASSLRGERRTGELFF.

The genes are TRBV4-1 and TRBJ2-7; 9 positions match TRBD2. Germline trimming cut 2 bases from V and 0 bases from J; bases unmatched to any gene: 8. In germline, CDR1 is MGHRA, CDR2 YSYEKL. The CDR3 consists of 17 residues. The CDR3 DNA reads TGCGCCAGCAGCCAAAACCTAGCGGGAATAACCTCCTACGAGCAGTACTTC. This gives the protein CASSQNLAGITSYEQYF.

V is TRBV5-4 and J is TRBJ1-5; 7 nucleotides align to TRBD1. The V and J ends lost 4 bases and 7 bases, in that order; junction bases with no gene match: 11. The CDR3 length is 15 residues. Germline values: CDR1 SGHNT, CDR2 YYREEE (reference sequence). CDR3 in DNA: TGTGCCAGCAGCACTCGACAGGGCCTCCGACAGCCCCAGCATTTT. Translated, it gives CASSTRQGLRQPQHF.

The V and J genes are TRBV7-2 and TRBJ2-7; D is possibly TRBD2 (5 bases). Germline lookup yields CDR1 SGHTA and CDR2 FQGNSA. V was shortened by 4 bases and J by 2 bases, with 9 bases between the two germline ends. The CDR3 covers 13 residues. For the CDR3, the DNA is TGTGCCAGCAGCTCGGACGGGACCTACGAGCAGTACTTC. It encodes CASSSDGTYEQYF.

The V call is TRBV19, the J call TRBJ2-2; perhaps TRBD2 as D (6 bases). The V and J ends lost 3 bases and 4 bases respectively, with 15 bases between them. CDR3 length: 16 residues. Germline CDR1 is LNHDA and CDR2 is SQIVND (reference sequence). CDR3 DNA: TGTGCCAGTAGTATCCCTCTAGCGAGCTCCACCGGGGAGCTGTTTTTT. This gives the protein CASSIPLASSTGELFF.

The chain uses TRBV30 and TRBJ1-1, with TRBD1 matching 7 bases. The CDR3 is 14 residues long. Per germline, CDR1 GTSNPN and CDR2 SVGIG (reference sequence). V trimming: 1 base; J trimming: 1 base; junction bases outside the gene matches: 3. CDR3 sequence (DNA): TGTGCCTGGAGTGCATGGGACAGGAACACTGAAGCTTTCTTT. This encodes CAWSAWDRNTEAFF.

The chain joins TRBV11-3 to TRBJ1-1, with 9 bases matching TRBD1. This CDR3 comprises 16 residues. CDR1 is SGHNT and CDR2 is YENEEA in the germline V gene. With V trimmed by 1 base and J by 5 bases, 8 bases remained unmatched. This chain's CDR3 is CASSLGEGQGRTEAFF. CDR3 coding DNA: TGTGCCAGCAGCTTAGGGGAAGGACAGGGGAGGACTGAAGCTTTCTTT.

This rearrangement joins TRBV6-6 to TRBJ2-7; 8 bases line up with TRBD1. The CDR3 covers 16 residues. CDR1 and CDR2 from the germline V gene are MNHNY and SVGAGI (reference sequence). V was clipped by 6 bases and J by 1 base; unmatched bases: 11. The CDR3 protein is CASRPYTGQDSYEQYF. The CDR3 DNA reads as TGTGCCAGCAGACCCTACACGGGACAGGATTCCTACGAGCAGTACTTC.

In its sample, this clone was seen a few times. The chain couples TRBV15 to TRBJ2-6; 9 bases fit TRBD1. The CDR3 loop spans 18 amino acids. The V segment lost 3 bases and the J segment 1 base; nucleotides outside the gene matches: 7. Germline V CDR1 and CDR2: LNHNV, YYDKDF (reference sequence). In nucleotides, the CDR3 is TGTGCCACCAGCAGCCGACAGGGGGAGAAGTCTGGGGCCAACGTCCTGACTTTC. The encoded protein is CATSSRQGEKSGANVLTF.

The CDR3 DNA reads TGTGCCAGTGCAACTAGCGGCAGCTACGAGCAGTACTTC. This translates into CASATSGSYEQYF. V usage is TRBV19 and J usage is TRBJ2-7; 8 nucleotides match TRBD2. Germline assignment: CDR1 LNHDA and CDR2 SQIVND (reference sequence). The CDR3 spans 13 residues. The trim removed 8 bases at V and 3 bases at J, leaving 6 bases unmatched. Variable domain in full (rest from reference TRBV19 and TRBJ2-7): DGGITQSPKYLFRKEGQNVTLSCEQNLNHDAMYWYRQDPGQGLRLIYYSQIVNDFQKGDIAEGYSVSREKKESFPLTVTSAQKNPTAFYLCASATSGSYEQYFGPGTRLTVT.